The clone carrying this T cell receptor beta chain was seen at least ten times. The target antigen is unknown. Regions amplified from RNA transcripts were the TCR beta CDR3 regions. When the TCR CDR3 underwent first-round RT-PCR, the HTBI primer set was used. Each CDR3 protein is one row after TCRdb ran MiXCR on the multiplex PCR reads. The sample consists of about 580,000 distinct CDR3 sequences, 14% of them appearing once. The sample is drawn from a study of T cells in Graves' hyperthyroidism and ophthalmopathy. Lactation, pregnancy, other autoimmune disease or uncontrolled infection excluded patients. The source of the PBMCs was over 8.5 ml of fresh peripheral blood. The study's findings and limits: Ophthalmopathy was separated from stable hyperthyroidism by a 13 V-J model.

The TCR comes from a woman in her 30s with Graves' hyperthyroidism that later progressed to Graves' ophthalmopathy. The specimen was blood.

The CDR3 region has the DNA TGCGCCAGCAGCCGGGTGGGGGAATATTACAATGAGCAGTTCTTC. As protein: CASSRVGEYYNEQFF. The chain joins TRBV5-1 to TRBJ2-1; D possibly uses TRBD1 or TRBD2 (5 bases each). CDR1 is SGHRS and CDR2 is YFSETQ in the germline V gene. This CDR3 has 15 amino acids. V lost 4 bases and J 4 bases, leaving 15 bases between the germline ends. The full variable domain, with the rest looked up from reference TRBV5-1 and TRBJ2-1, is KAGVTQTPRYLIKTRGQQVTLSCSPISGHRSVSWYQQTPGQGLQFLFEYFSETQRNKGNFPGRFSGRQFSNSRSEMNVSTLELGDSALYLCASSRVGEYYNEQFFGPGTRLTVL.